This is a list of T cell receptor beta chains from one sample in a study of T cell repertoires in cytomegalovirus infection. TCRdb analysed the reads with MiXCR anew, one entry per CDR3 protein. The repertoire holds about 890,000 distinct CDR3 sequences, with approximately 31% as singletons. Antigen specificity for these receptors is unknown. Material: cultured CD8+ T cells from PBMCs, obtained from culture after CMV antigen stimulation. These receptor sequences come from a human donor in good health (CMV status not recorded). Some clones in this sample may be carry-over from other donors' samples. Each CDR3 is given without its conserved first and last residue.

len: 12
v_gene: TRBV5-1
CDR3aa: ASSLNGLNTEAF

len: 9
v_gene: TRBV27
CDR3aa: ASRQGNTIY

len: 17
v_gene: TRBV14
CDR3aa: ASSLQLLDRVTEYPEAF

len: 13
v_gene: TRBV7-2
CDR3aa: ASSQTGFSGNTIY

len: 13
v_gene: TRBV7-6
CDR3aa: ASSLDLGSNTEAF

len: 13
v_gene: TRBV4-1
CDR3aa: ASSQAISSGTEAF

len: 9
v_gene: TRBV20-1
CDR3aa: SAKDYTEAF

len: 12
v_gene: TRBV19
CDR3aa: ASSISEYNSPLH

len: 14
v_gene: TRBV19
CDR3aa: ASSSPRDSLTGELF

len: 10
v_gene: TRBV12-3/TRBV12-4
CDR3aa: ASSFLDYGYT

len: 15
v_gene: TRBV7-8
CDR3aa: ASSLELAGGPTDTQY

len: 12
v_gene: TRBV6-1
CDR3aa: ASSEAGRQQPQH

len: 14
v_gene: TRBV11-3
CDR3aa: ASSLGTLAGGGEQF

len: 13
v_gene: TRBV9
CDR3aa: ASSVAESGWYGYT

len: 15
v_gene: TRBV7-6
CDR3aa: ASSLAAGGLNTGELF

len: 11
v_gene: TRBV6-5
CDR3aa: ASTGDPVSWAF

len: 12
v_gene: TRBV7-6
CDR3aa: ASSPRGGAGELF

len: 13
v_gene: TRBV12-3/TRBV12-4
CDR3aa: ATYIAGQHGSQAF

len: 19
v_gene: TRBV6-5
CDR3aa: ASSSLQVPGLEKSSYNEQF

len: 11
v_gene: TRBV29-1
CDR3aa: SVERGLVDEQF

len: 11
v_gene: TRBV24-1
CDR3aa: ATPYFLGTEAF

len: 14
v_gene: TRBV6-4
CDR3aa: ASSAHSYSSYNEQF

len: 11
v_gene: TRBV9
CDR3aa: ASSGSNIYGYT

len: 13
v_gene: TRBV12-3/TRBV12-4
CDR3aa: ASSLEGPMTYEQY

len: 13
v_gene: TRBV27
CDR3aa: ASSFDRGLNYGYT

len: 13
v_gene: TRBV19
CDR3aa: ASSERLTGIDEQY

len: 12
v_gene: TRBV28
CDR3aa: ASIAGTGDEKLF

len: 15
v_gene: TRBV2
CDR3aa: ASSEGPDNLYQETQY

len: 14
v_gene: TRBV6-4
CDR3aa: ANSLRGLAGGDEQF

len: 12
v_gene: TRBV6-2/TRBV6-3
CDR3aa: ASEKGGPTTEQF

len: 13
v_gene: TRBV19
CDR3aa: ASSMTPGFAYEQY

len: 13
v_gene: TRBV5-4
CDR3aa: ASSFKRENTDTQY

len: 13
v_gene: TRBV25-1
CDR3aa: ASSGEKTNFYGYT

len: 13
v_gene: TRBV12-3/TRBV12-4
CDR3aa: ASSLEVYMNTEAF

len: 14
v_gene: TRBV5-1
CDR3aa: ASSAPTSGGAETQY

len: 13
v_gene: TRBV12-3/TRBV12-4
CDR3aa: ASSFLAGGPNSQY

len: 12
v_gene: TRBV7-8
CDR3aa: ASSEQGFNQPQH

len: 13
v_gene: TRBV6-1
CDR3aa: ASSEGPGPNTEAF

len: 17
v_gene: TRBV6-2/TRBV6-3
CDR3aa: ASSYHRPPRTGYQETQY

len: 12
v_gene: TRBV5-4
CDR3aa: ASSKRGIDYGYT

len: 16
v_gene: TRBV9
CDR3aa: ASSRQGAGSLNLNEQF

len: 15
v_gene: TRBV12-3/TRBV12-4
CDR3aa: ASSLQGKTTHTDTQY

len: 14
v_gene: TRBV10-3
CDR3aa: AISGEGTSVTDTQY

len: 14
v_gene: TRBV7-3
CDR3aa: ASTRGNRGGNQPQH

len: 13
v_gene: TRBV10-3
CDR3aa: AILTGAGRSRGYT

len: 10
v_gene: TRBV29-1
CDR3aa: SVPSGNTEAF

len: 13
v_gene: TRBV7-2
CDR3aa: ASGPTPINQETQY

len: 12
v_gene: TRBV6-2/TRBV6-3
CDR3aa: ASFAGNANYGYT

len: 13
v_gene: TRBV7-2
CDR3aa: ASTLIPDRAEELF

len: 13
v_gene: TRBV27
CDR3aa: ASSLFGKGYYGYT

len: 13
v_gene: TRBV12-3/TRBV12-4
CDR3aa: ASSPRLGGYNEQF

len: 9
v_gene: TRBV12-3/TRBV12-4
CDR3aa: ASKVFSEAF

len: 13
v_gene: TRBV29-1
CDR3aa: SVEVPEQLPYGYT

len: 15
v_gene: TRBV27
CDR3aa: ASSFLGGRGGNTEAF

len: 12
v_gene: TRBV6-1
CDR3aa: ASSDRGRLGGYT

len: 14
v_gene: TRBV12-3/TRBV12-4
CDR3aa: ASSFRGGAETGELF

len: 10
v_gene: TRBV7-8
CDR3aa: ASKTDYNEQF